Sequencing of this T cell receptor (beta chain) was carried out in a study of Graves' ophthalmopathy and Graves' hyperthyroidism. Turning to the study itself: Peripheral blood was collected at initial diagnosis, before any treatment. Study-level results: Blood also carried most expanded thyroid clonotypes exceeding 0.001 frequency. Ophthalmopathy was separated from stable hyperthyroidism by a 13-signature model with 87.88% sensitivity and roughly 81% specificity.

In the case of this clonotype: Antigen specificity is unknown.

J gave up 6 bases and V 2 bases, and 4 bases lay outside the gene matches. The germline V gene encodes CDR1 SGHDT and CDR2 YYEEEE. The length of the CDR3 is 13 residues. Transcripts of RNA were the source for amplifying TCR beta CDR3 regions. The first round was an RT-PCR with HTBI primers, and the second round was a multiplex PCR. One entry per CDR3 protein, called by TCRdb with MiXCR from the multiplex PCR reads. The sample shows approximately 640,000 distinct CDR3 sequences, about 41% of them seen only once. An approximately 9.8 ml volume of fresh peripheral blood provided the PBMCs. This chain links TRBV5-6 with TRBJ2-7; 8 positions agree with TRBD2. The sequence was collected from an adult man with Graves' ophthalmopathy. Sample: peripheral blood. This chain's CDR3 is CASSFGAGGEQYF. The CDR3 DNA sequence: TGTGCCAGCAGCTTCGGGGCGGGAGGCGAGCAGTACTTC.